The entry below describes one T cell receptor beta chain. A far larger clone is just one base off, so this is likely a read error. Other DNA sequences in this specimen translate into the identical CDR3. Profiled with immunoSEQ multiplex PCR; TCRdb holds only in-frame clones, not every one. The table shows about 480,000 clones, with 60% to 80% occurring only once. Per germline, CDR1 SQVTM and CDR2 ANQGSEA. This CDR3 region has 13 residues. Every one of the donors was a Caucasian adult that lived in Nashville, Tennessee. The data are from a study of shared clonotypes between healthy human individuals. Source material: PBMCs. This TCR was recovered from a woman aged 40 to 49 in good health. Some clones in this sample may be carry-over from other donors' samples. This sequence joins TRBV29-1 and TRBJ1-3; D is unresolved. CDR3 nucleotides: TGCAGCGGTGGTAGGGCAGACGGAAACACCATATATTTC. It codes for CSGGRADGNTIYF.